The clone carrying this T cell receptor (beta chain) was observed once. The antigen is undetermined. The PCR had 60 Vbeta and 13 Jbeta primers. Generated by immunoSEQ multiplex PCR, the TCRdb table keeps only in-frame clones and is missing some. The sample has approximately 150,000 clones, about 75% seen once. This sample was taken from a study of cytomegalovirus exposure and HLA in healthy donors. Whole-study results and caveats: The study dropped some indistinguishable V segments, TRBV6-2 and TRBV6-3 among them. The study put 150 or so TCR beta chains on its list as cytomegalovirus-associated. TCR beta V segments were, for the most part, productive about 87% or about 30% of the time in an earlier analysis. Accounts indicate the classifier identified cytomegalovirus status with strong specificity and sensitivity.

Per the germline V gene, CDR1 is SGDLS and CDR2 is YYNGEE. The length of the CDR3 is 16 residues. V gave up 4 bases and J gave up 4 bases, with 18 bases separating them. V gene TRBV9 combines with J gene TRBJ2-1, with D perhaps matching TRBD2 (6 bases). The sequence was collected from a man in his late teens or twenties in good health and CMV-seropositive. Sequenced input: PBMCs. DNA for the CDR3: TGTGCCAGCAGCCCGAGGGTCGGGAGCACATACAATGAGCAGTTCTTC. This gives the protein CASSPRVGSTYNEQFF.